This T cell receptor beta chain was profiled in a study of molecular identifiers for immune sequencing clone quantification. Study-level findings and limits: Underestimated sizes of highly expanded clones could result from identical TCR molecules that share a barcode.

A word on this clonotype: Its antigen is not known.

MiXCR was run by TCRdb on the PCR reads, yielding one entry per CDR3 protein. Among approximately 670,000 distinct CDR3 sequences, 20% were seen once, and the ten largest hold roughly 0.83%. V was trimmed by 3 bases and J by 6 bases, leaving 21 bases between them. Germline V gene data show CDR1 as LNHDA and CDR2 as SQIVND (reference sequence). The CDR3 is 17 residues long. Based on a CD8+CD4-CCR7+CD45RA+ profile, naive CD8 T cells were sorted. The chain recombines TRBV19 with TRBJ1-5; D may be TRBD1 (5 bases). Sequencing used naive CD8+ T cells from blood, with Jurkat cell RNA spiked in. The subset here: FACS-sorted CD8+CD4-CCR7+CD45RA+ naive T cells. The receptor was derived from a human donor in good health. Some libraries in this study had Jurkat cell RNA spiked in. CDR3 protein: CASSIHGLDPDSQPQHF. CDR3 DNA: TGTGCCAGTAGTATTCACGGCCTGGATCCAGACAGTCAGCCCCAGCATTTT.